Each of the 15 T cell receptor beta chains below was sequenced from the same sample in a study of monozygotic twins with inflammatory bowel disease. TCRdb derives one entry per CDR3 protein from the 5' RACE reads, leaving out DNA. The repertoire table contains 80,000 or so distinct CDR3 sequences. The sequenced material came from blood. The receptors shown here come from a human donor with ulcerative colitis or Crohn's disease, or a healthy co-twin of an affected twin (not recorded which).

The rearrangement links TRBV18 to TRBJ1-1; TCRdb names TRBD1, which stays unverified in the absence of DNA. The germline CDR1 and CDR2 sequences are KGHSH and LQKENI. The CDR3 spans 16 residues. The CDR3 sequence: CASSPRTGGTNTEAFF.

Here the CDR3 reads CASSSAGGLGNTIYF. V usage is TRBV12-3 or TRBV12-4 and J usage is TRBJ1-3. The CDR3 spans 15 residues.

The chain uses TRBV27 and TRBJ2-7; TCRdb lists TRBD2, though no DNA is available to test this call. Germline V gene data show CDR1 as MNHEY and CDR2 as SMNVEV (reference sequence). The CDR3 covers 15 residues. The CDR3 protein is CASSISPTSGYEQYF.

The CDR3 spells CASSRGTLYNSPLHF. The V call is TRBV3-1, the J call TRBJ1-6; the D call from TCRdb, TRBD1, cannot be confirmed without DNA. Germline values: CDR1 LGHDT, CDR2 YNNKEL (reference sequence). The CDR3 consists of 15 residues.

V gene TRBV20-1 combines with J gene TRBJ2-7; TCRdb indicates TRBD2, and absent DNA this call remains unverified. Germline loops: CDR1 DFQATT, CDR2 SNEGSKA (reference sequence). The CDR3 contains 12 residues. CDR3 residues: CSARPLTDEQYF.

The CDR3 is CSAPKNYGYTF. The chain has TRBV20-1 and TRBJ1-2. Germline loops: CDR1 DFQATT, CDR2 SNEGSKA (reference sequence). This CDR3 is 11 amino acids long.

The CDR3 here is CASSQGYGWYEQYF. The chain is built from TRBV14 and TRBJ2-7. CDR3 length: 14 residues. Germline V gives CDR1 SGHDN, CDR2 FVKESK.

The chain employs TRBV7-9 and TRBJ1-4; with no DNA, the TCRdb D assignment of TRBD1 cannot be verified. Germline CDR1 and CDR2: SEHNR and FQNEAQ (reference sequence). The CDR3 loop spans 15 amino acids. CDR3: CASSSPSLLNEKLFF.

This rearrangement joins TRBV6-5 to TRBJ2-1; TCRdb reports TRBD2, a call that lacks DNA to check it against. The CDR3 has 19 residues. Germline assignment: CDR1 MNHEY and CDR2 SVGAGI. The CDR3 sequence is CASSYAAGLAGGSYNEQFF.

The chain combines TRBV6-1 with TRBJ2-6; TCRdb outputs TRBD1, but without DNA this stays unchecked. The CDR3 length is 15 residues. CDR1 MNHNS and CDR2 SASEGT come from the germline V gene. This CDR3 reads CASSETGSGANVLTF.

Here the CDR3 reads CASRVGGYNSPLHF. V gene TRBV10-2 combines with J gene TRBJ1-6; TCRdb lists TRBD1, though no DNA is available to test this call. Germline-derived CDR1 and CDR2 are WSHSY and SAAADI. CDR3 length equals 14 residues.

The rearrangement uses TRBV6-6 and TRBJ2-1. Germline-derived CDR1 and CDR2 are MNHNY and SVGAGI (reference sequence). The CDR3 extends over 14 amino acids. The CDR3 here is CASSYLTPGDEQFF.

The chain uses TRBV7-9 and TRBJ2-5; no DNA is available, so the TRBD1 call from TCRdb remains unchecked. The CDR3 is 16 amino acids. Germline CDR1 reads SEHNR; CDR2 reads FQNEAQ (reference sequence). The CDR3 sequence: CASSHRDREAGETQYF.

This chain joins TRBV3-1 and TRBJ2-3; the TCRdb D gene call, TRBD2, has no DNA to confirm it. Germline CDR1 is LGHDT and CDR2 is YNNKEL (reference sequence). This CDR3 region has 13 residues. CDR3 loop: CATSSSGSDTQYF.

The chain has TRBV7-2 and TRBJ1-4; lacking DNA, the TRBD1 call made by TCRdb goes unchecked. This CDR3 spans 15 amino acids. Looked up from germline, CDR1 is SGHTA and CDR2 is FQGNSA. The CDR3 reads CASSFDRGLDEKLFF. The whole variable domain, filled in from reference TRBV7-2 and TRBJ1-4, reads GAGVSQSPSNKVTEKGKDVELRCDPISGHTALYWYRQSLGQGLEFLIYFQGNSAPDKSGLPSDRFSAERTGGSVSTLTIQRTQQEDSAVYLCASSFDRGLDEKLFFGSGTQLSVL.